A single sample is the source of the 16 T cell receptor beta chains below, sequenced in a study of breast tumors, draining lymph nodes, adjacent tissues. TCRdb recomputed calls from the multiplex PCR reads with MiXCR, one row per CDR3 protein. The table has about 89,000 distinct CDR3 sequences, approximately 29% seen once; the top ten hold 8% to 9%. Breast cancer patients provided tissue from their axillary draining lymph nodes. The sample consisted of axillary lymph node tissue. All receptors derive from a female donor with breast cancer. Some clones in this sample may be carry-over from other donors' samples.

This clonotype was detected only a few times. A much larger clone lies one base from this, so it may be a read error. The chain couples TRBV5-5 to TRBJ2-1; D ambiguous. Germline V gene lookup returns CDR1 SGHKS and CDR2 YYEKEE (reference sequence). V shed 0 bases and J shed 0 bases, with 7 bases lying between them. The CDR3 contains 15 residues. DNA of the CDR3: TGTGCCAGCAGCTTGGCCGCGGCCTCCTACAATGAGCAGTTCTTC. It specifies CASSLAAASYNEQFF.

This clonotype was recorded many times. This may stem from a read error, because a much larger clone lies one nucleotide away. The chain links TRBV7-2 to TRBJ2-3, with D tentatively TRBD1 (5 bases). Germline-derived CDR1 and CDR2 are SGHTA and FQGNSA. The CDR3 is 16 residues long. The CDR3 here is CAGSFAGRPSTDTQYF. The CDR3 DNA reads as TGTGCCGGCAGCTTTGCAGGGCGGCCTAGCACAGATACGCAGTATTTT.

This clonotype has ten or more counts. The V and J genes are TRBV12-3 or TRBV12-4 and TRBJ2-1; D not certain. Trimming took off 6 bases at V and 1 base at J, with 10 bases between the two ends. The CDR3 totals 14 residues. This CDR3 is CASSILGSYNEQFF. In nucleotides, the CDR3 is TGTGCCAGCAGCATTCTAGGTTCCTACAATGAGCAGTTCTTC.

This clonotype was detected ten times or more. V usage is TRBV6-1 and J usage is TRBJ2-7; 9 nucleotides agree with TRBD1. V lost 6 bases to trimming and J lost 3 bases; unmatched junction nucleotides: 9. The V gene's germline CDR1 is MNHNS and CDR2 SASEGT. This CDR3 region has 15 residues. The CDR3 bases are TGTGCCAGCAGACACCCGGGACAGGGACGCTACGAGCAGTACTTC. It yields the protein CASRHPGQGRYEQYF.

Turning to this clonotype: Compared with germline, one end of the junction differs, possibly owing to a read error. The chain has TRBV9 and TRBJ1-6, with 7 bases lining up with TRBD1. The germline gives CDR1 SGDLS, CDR2 YYNGEE. CDR3 length: 18 amino acids. This CDR3 is CASSVSAKGGAGNSLLRF. The CDR3 DNA reads as TGTGCCAGCAGCGTATCGGCTAAAGGGGGCGCGGGTAATTCACTCCTCCGCTTT. Full variable domain (outside the CDR3, taken from reference TRBV9 and TRBJ1-6): DSGVTQTPKHLITATGQRVTLRCSPRSGDLSVYWYQQSLDQGLQFLIQYYNGEERAKGNILERFSAQQFPDLHSELNLSSLELGDSALYFCASSVSAKGGAGNSLLRFGNGTRLTVT.

This clonotype was recorded at least ten times. This chain uses TRBV5-8 with TRBJ2-1; TRBD2 is a possible D gene (6 bases). V shed 4 bases and J shed 9 bases, with 26 bases lying between them. CDR3 length equals 17 residues. Germline assignment: CDR1 SGHTS and CDR2 YDEGEE. Written as DNA, the CDR3 is TGTGCCAGCAGCAGGAATACACAAGGGACGGGACTTGGTGAGCAGTTCTTC. Amino acids: CASSRNTQGTGLGEQFF.

This clonotype was seen at least ten times. This chain joins TRBV20-1 and TRBJ2-1, with D unclear. The CDR3 has 10 amino acids. CDR1 and CDR2 from the germline V gene are DFQATT and SNEGSKA (reference sequence). Trimming left V 5 bases short and J 4 bases short, with 3 bases between. CDR3 nucleotide sequence: TGCAGTGCTTTTTACAATGAGCAGTTCTTC. This translates into CSAFYNEQFF.

CDR3 sequence: CASSPTRTSFFTQYF. DNA of the CDR3: TGTGCCAGCAGTCCAACGAGGACGTCCTTTTTTACGCAGTATTTT. This rearrangement joins TRBV7-2 to TRBJ2-3; D gene ambiguous. This CDR3 spans 15 amino acids. Per the germline V gene, CDR1 is SGHTA and CDR2 is FQGNSA. V lost 6 bases, J lost 8 bases, and 21 bases lay in between. The variable domain in full, with the rest retrieved from reference TRBV7-2 and TRBJ2-3, is GAGVSQSPSNKVTEKGKDVELRCDPISGHTALYWYRQSLGQGLEFLIYFQGNSAPDKSGLPSDRFSAERTGGSVSTLTIQRTQQEDSAVYLCASSPTRTSFFTQYFGPGTRLTVL.

This clonotype appeared many times. The chain combines TRBV7-2 with TRBJ1-6; unclear D gene. Trimming cost V 6 bases and J 6 bases, with 15 bases left between them. Germline V lookup: CDR1 SGHTA, CDR2 FQGNSA. The CDR3 consists of 15 residues. The CDR3, as DNA: TGTGCCAGCAGTCAAAGGGCAGTGGTTAATTCACCCCTCCACTTT. Translating gives CASSQRAVVNSPLHF.

This clonotype was picked up many times. The genes are TRBV7-2 and TRBJ2-2; the match to TRBD2 covers 11 bases. This CDR3 region has 18 residues. The V gene's germline CDR1 is SGHTA and CDR2 FQGNSA. With 1 base clipped from V and 5 bases from J, the junction kept 9 bases outside the gene matches. CDR3 region: CASSLVLAGGPGTGELFF. CDR3 nucleotide sequence: TGTGCCAGCAGCTTAGTGTTAGCGGGAGGGCCGGGAACCGGGGAGCTGTTTTTT.

This clonotype came up many times. The V call is TRBV12-3 or TRBV12-4, the J call TRBJ2-5; 9 positions match TRBD1. This CDR3 spans 14 amino acids. The V segment lost 8 bases and the J segment 3 bases; nucleotides outside the gene matches: 7. CDR3 sequence (DNA): TGTGCCAGCGGCCCACAGGGGGCCGAAGAGACCCAGTACTTC. Translating gives CASGPQGAEETQYF.

This clonotype was observed at least ten times. The gene calls are TRBV27 and TRBJ2-7; 7 bases agree with TRBD1. The germline V gene has CDR1 MNHEY and CDR2 SMNVEV (reference sequence). This CDR3 spans 14 amino acids. The J segment lost 3 bases and the V segment lost 1 base, leaving 3 bases of the junction unmatched. The CDR3 coding sequence is TGTGCCAGCAGTTTATTGGGGACAGTCTACGAGCAGTACTTC. It yields the protein CASSLLGTVYEQYF.

Many counts were recorded for this clonotype. The gene calls are TRBV2 and TRBJ2-7, with unresolved D. The CDR3 extends over 13 amino acids. The V end was cut by 6 bases, the J end by 5 bases, with 14 bases between. Germline assignment: CDR1 SNHLY and CDR2 FYNNEI. The CDR3 spells CASSPPVGDEQYF. The CDR3 DNA sequence: TGTGCCAGCAGCCCACCCGTAGGTGACGAGCAGTACTTC.

There are many counts of this clonotype. The chain joins TRBV4-2 to TRBJ2-3; unclear D gene. This CDR3 has 13 residues. Germline-derived CDR1 and CDR2 are LGHNA and YNFKEQ. Trimming cost V 0 bases and J 4 bases, with 5 bases left between them. DNA of the CDR3: TGTGCCAGCAGCCAAGATTACTCAGATACGCAGTATTTT. Protein product: CASSQDYSDTQYF.

This clonotype occurred many times. The V gene is TRBV7-3, the J gene TRBJ2-3, with 7 nucleotides matching TRBD2. The CDR3 has 15 amino acids. CDR1 and CDR2 (germline): SGHTA, FQGTGA. The ends lost 5 bases at V and 3 bases at J; junction bases unmatched: 8. CDR3 protein: CASSTGRPSTDTQYF. The CDR3 coding sequence is TGTGCCAGCAGCACCGGGAGGCCCTCGACAGATACGCAGTATTTT.

This chain links TRBV7-2 with TRBJ2-1; 11 positions agree with TRBD2. Trimming at V came to 1 base and at J to 1 base, leaving 6 bases not matched to a gene. This CDR3 spans 18 amino acids. Germline CDR1 reads SGHTA; CDR2 reads FQGNSA. Here the CDR3 DNA reads TGTGCCAGCAGCTTAGAGGGGACTAGCGGAACATCCTACAATGAGCAGTTCTTC. It specifies CASSLEGTSGTSYNEQFF.